Following are 2 T cell receptor beta chains from one sample sequenced in a study of blood T cell repertoires in COVID-19. Clones were sequenced by immunoSEQ multiplex PCR, and TCRdb holds only the in-frame ones, with some missing. The sample consists of fewer than 200,000 clones, 80% to 90% of them appearing once. The source material was peripheral blood. These receptors all come from a woman older than 75 with acute or convalescent COVID-19.

The chain joins TRBV23-1 to TRBJ2-2; D is perhaps TRBD1 (6 bases). TRBV23-1 is recorded as an ORF, its role being uncertain. The CDR3 has 14 residues. V was shortened by 6 bases and J by 4 bases, with 12 bases between the two germline ends. CDR3 protein: CASSSKGGTGELFF. For the CDR3, the DNA is TGCGCCAGCAGCTCGAAAGGGGGCACCGGGGAGCTGTTTTTT.

The CDR3 nucleotides are TGTGCCAGCAGTGAAGCGCTTCAGGATCACTCTGGAAACACCATATATTTT. Protein: CASSEALQDHSGNTIYF. The chain couples TRBV6-1 to TRBJ1-3; D gene ambiguous. The germline CDR1 and CDR2 sequences are MNHNS and SASEGT. CDR3 size: 17 residues. Between the trimmed V and J ends, which lost 0 bases and 0 bases, there was a span of 12 bases.